Presented here are 22 T cell receptor beta chains from one specimen sequenced in a study of vaccination effects on CD4 cells after COVID-19. Their antigen targets remain unknown. The repertoire was sequenced with immunoSEQ multiplex PCR; TCRdb's copy has only in-frame clones and lacks some. The table shows tens of thousands of clones, with around four fifths occurring only once. Viral peptide pool expansion of antigen-specific CD4+ T cells preceded sequencing in the ViraFEST assay. Following a 10-day culture, CD4+ T cells were purified. Two-dose vaccination with either BNT162b2 or mRNA-1273 was given to the participants. The sample consisted of CD4+ T cells from PBMCs cultured with HCoV-229E spike peptides, taken after COVID-19 vaccination. Receptors were obtained from a human donor who received a COVID-19 vaccine.

The chain has TRBV6-5 and TRBJ1-5, with 9 positions matching TRBD1. CDR3 length: 15 amino acids. V was clipped by 6 bases and J by 6 bases; unmatched bases: 9. From germline, CDR1 is MNHEY and CDR2 SVGAGI. The CDR3 loop is CASSPGTGRGQPQHF. DNA of the CDR3: TGTGCCAGCAGCCCCGGGACAGGGAGGGGTCAGCCCCAGCATTTT.

The chain couples TRBV14 to TRBJ1-1; D possibly corresponds to TRBD1 (5 bases). The CDR3 covers 15 residues. Deletions cut 5 bases from V and 3 bases from J, with 16 bases between. Germline V gene lookup returns CDR1 SGHDN and CDR2 FVKESK. The CDR3 nucleotides are TGTGCCAGCAGCTATCTCAGGGTTGGAGACACTGAAGCTTTCTTT. Residues: CASSYLRVGDTEAFF.

V is TRBV19 and J is TRBJ1-1; no definite D call. This CDR3 contains 15 residues. The ends were cut back, 6 bases at V and 1 base at J, with 15 bases in the middle. Per the germline V gene, CDR1 is LNHDA and CDR2 is SQIVND (reference sequence). CDR3 residues: CASRDRQLPNTEAFF. In DNA form, the CDR3 reads TGTGCCAGTAGAGATCGACAACTCCCGAACACTGAAGCTTTCTTT.

This rearrangement joins TRBV5-1 to TRBJ2-3; 8 bases align to TRBD1. Germline trimming cut 0 bases from V and 6 bases from J; bases unmatched to any gene: 3. There are 14 residues in the CDR3. Germline lookup yields CDR1 SGHRS and CDR2 YFSETQ. The CDR3 reads CASSLDRGVDTQYF. CDR3 DNA sequence: TGCGCCAGCAGCTTGGACAGGGGGGTGGATACGCAGTATTTT.

In this sample, this clone turned up once. V and J are TRBV28 and TRBJ1-2; D remains ambiguous. Germline-derived CDR1 and CDR2 are MDHEN and SYDVKM. V was cut by 6 bases and J by 8 bases, with 16 bases left in between. The CDR3 has 13 residues. CDR3 sequence: CASSPPKGPGYTF. The CDR3 DNA reads TGTGCCAGCAGCCCTCCCAAGGGCCCCGGCTACACCTTC.

V usage is TRBV28 and J usage is TRBJ1-4; TRBD1 matches 8 bases. Per germline, CDR1 MDHEN and CDR2 SYDVKM. Losses at the gene ends were 3 bases for V and 10 bases for J; bases not matched to a gene: 7. The CDR3 is 14 residues long. The CDR3 DNA sequence: TGTGCCAGCAGTTTCGGTCAGGGGGCGAGAAAACTGTTTTTT. Its protein product is CASSFGQGARKLFF.

The rearrangement joins TRBV7-8 to TRBJ1-4; D possibly corresponds to TRBD1 (5 bases). Germline V CDR1 and CDR2: SGHVS, FQNEAQ. V shed 5 bases and J shed 8 bases, with 21 bases lying between them. The CDR3 is 16 amino acids. The CDR3 here is CASSPPWGGGNEKLFF. The CDR3 DNA is TGTGCCAGCAGCCCCCCGTGGGGGGGTGGTAACGAAAAACTGTTTTTT.

V usage is TRBV24-1 and J usage is TRBJ2-3; 7 bases agree with TRBD1. Germline V gives CDR1 KGHDR, CDR2 SFDVKD. The CDR3 covers 15 residues. V lost 3 bases and J lost 4; bases outside the gene matches: 6. CDR3 DNA sequence: TGTGCCACCAGTGATACGACAGGGCTTGCAGATACGCAGTATTTT. Protein sequence: CATSDTTGLADTQYF.

This chain links TRBV18 with TRBJ2-7, with TRBD2 matching 8 bases. J lost 2 bases, V lost 3 bases, and 0 bases had no gene match. This CDR3 contains 13 residues. Germline CDR1 KGHSH, CDR2 LQKENI. The CDR3 loop is CASSPGLAYEQYV. CDR3 DNA: TGTGCCAGCTCACCGGGACTAGCCTACGAGCAGTACGTC.

This clone was seen once. The J gene is TRBJ1-5, the V gene TRBV6-5; 8 bases fit TRBD1. The germline CDR1 and CDR2 sequences are MNHEY and SVGAGI. The CDR3 covers 15 residues. After removal of 4 bases from V and 5 bases from J, the junction contained 7 bases not matched to a gene. The CDR3 DNA follows: TGTGCCAGCAGTTCGGACAGGGCCACCCATCAGCCCCAGCATTTT. Amino acid sequence: CASSSDRATHQPQHF.

V is TRBV20-1 and J is TRBJ1-6; 9 bases are shared with TRBD1. The CDR3 spans 11 residues. The J segment lost 14 bases and the V segment lost 1 base, leaving 0 bases of the junction unmatched. Per germline, CDR1 DFQATT and CDR2 SNEGSKA (reference sequence). The CDR3 bases are TGCAGTGCTAGAGGACAGGGGGCCCTCCACTTT. Its translation: CSARGQGALHF.

The V gene is TRBV15, the J gene TRBJ2-5; D may be TRBD1 or TRBD2 (5 bases each). Trimming left V 8 bases short and J 2 bases short, with 12 bases between. The length of the CDR3 is 13 residues. The germline CDR1 and CDR2 sequences are LNHNV and YYDKDF (reference sequence). Here the CDR3 DNA reads TGTGCCACCGCTCGGGGCGCGCAAGAGACCCAGTACTTC. It yields the protein CATARGAQETQYF.

The sample holds one count of this clone. The V call is TRBV4-1, the J call TRBJ1-1; D gene ambiguous. CDR1 and CDR2 (germline): MGHRA, YSYEKL. Trimming removed 6 bases at V and 1 base at J, with 12 bases between. This CDR3 spans 14 amino acids. The CDR3, as DNA: TGCGCCAGCAGTCGGGTTGTGCAGAACACTGAAGCTTTCTTT. Its protein is CASSRVVQNTEAFF.

This chain uses TRBV30 with TRBJ1-1; D is undetermined. Deletions cut 0 bases from V and 3 bases from J, with 8 bases between. Germline V lookup: CDR1 GTSNPN, CDR2 SVGIG (reference sequence). The CDR3 totals 13 residues. The CDR3 nucleotides read TGTGCCTGGAGTGTATTCGGGTACACTGAAGCTTTCTTT. Translation gives CAWSVFGYTEAFF. The variable domain in full, completed from reference TRBV30 and TRBJ1-1, reads SQTIHQWPATLVQPVGSPLSLECTVEGTSNPNLYWYRQAAGRGLQLLFYSVGIGQISSEVPQNLSASRPQDRQFILSSKKLLLSDSGFYLCAWSVFGYTEAFFGQGTRLTVV.

The chain employs TRBV6-2 or TRBV6-3 and TRBJ2-7; D is undetermined. CDR1 is MNHEY and CDR2 is SVGEGT in the germline V gene. The V and J ends lost 2 bases and 3 bases respectively, with 8 bases between them. This CDR3 is built from 13 residues. The CDR3 region has the DNA TGTGCCAGCAGTTACGATCTCTACTACGAGCAGTACGTC. This codes for CASSYDLYYEQYV.

This chain uses TRBV9 with TRBJ2-1, with D tentatively TRBD1 (6 bases). CDR1 SGDLS and CDR2 YYNGEE come from the germline V gene. V dropped 1 base and J dropped 10 bases, with 15 bases sitting between them. The CDR3 sequence is 14 residues long. As DNA, the CDR3 is TGTGCCAGCAGCGTAAATAAGGCAACAGGGGAGCAGTTCTTC. Translation gives CASSVNKATGEQFF.

The genes are TRBV14 and TRBJ2-1, with a tentative D call TRBD2 (6 bases). This CDR3 comprises 14 residues. Trimming stripped 4 bases from V and 8 bases from J, with 15 bases between. Germline values: CDR1 SGHDN, CDR2 FVKESK. CDR3 nucleotide sequence: TGTGCCAGCAGCCCGGGACTCCCCCCCTATGAGCAGTTCTTC. Its translation: CASSPGLPPYEQFF.

V usage is TRBV15 and J usage is TRBJ2-7; 9 bases match TRBD2. Germline assignment: CDR1 LNHNV and CDR2 YYDKDF (reference sequence). Trimming removed 6 bases from V and 1 base from J; junction bases left unmatched: 7. The CDR3 runs 15 residues. CDR3 protein: CATSPGLAPSYEQYV. The CDR3 DNA follows: TGTGCCACCAGTCCAGGACTAGCGCCGTCCTACGAGCAGTACGTC.

The chain combines TRBV28 with TRBJ2-2, with 13 bases aligning to TRBD2. This CDR3 spans 15 amino acids. The ends lost 6 bases at V and 5 bases at J; junction bases unmatched: 3. The germline CDR1 and CDR2 sequences are MDHEN and SYDVKM. As DNA, the CDR3 is TGTGCCAGCAGCACACTAGCGGGGGGGACCGGGGAGCTGTTTTTT. It specifies CASSTLAGGTGELFF. The variable domain in full, with the rest retrieved from reference TRBV28 and TRBJ2-2, is DVKVTQSSRYLVKRTGEKVFLECVQDMDHENMFWYRQDPGLGLRLIYFSYDVKMKEKGDIPEGYSVSREKKERFSLILESASTNQTSMYLCASSTLAGGTGELFFGEGSRLTVL.

The V gene is TRBV27, the J gene TRBJ2-7; D is uncertain. The CDR3 totals 10 residues. Germline V lookup: CDR1 MNHEY, CDR2 SMNVEV (reference sequence). With 10 bases removed from V and 3 bases from J, the gap between germline ends came to 7 bases. The CDR3 nucleotides read TGTGCCAACCATCACTACGAGCAGTACGTC. Protein: CANHHYEQYV.

The chain has TRBV5-1 and TRBJ1-5; a possible D gene is TRBD1 (5 bases). Trimming removed 0 bases from V and 6 bases from J, with 10 bases in between. The CDR3 runs 14 residues. The germline CDR1 and CDR2 sequences are SGHRS and YFSETQ. The CDR3 DNA is TGCGCCAGCAGCTTGGATGGTGGGGGTCAGCCCCAGCATTTT. This codes for CASSLDGGGQPQHF. Full variable domain (outside the CDR3, taken from reference TRBV5-1 and TRBJ1-5): KAGVTQTPRYLIKTRGQQVTLSCSPISGHRSVSWYQQTPGQGLQFLFEYFSETQRNKGNFPGRFSGRQFSNSRSEMNVSTLELGDSALYLCASSLDGGGQPQHFGDGTRLSIL.

This clone has a handful of counts. The chain joins TRBV5-5 to TRBJ2-2; 11 positions match TRBD1. The CDR3 is made up of 15 amino acids. Trimming at V came to 5 bases and at J to 6 bases, leaving 6 bases not matched to a gene. The germline V gene has CDR1 SGHKS and CDR2 YYEKEE (reference sequence). CDR3 in amino acids: CASSHGQGAAGELFF. The CDR3, as DNA: TGTGCCAGCAGTCACGGACAGGGGGCGGCCGGGGAGCTGTTTTTT.